This TCR beta chain was found in a study of T cells in Graves' hyperthyroidism and ophthalmopathy. Subjects aged 18 to 65 presented with newly diagnosed hyperthyroidism of less than 2 months' duration. Comments on this clonotype: The antigen remains unidentified. At one end the junction does not follow the germline gene, possibly because of a read error.

What was amplified from RNA transcripts were TCR beta CDR3 regions. In the first-round RT-PCR of the TCR CDR3, the HTBI primer set was used. One entry per CDR3 protein results from TCRdb running MiXCR on the multiplex PCR reads. Here the sample spans around 760,000 distinct CDR3 sequences, under 45% being singletons. Germline CDR1 and CDR2: ENHRY and SYGVKD. The CDR3 runs 14 residues. Study conclusions and caveats: Model predictions of ophthalmopathy came a median approximately 6 months before onset. Most clonotypes expanded in the thyroid (above 0.001) were also present in blood.

The sequence derives from a middle-aged woman with Graves' hyperthyroidism. The sequenced material came from blood. The chain recombines TRBV10-3 with TRBJ2-6; D is possibly TRBD1 (7 bases). CDR3 in amino acids: CAIRGGQVSPTEAF. The CDR3 DNA reads TGTGCCATCAGGGGAGGACAGGTGAGCCCCACTGAAGCTTTC.